This T cell receptor beta chain was captured by sequencing in a study of long-term antiretroviral therapy in people with HIV. Run at survey level, the immunoSEQ assay was version v3.0. Sequencing was performed with immunoSEQ multiplex PCR; in TCRdb, only in-frame clones are kept and a portion is missing. The data contain 15,000 to 20,000 clones, approximately 95% of them singletons. Trimming took off 4 bases at V and 5 bases at J, with 16 bases between the two ends. In germline, CDR1 is SGHRS, CDR2 YFSETQ. The CDR3 length is 14 residues. Sequencing was performed on unsorted PBMCs, taken less than 12 years after starting antiretroviral therapy. This clonotype originated in a man aged 25-45 years with HIV. The chain carries TRBV5-1 and TRBJ2-7; D not certain. The CDR3 spells CASSVLSEVDEQYF. Written as DNA, the CDR3 is TGCGCCAGCAGCGTATTATCGGAAGTCGACGAGCAGTACTTC.